One sample yielded the 22 T cell receptor beta chains listed below, sequenced in a study of blood T cell repertoires in COVID-19. Libraries were prepared by immunoSEQ multiplex PCR; TCRdb keeps only in-frame clonotypes and omits some of them. The top ten hold 2% to 3% of the sample, which has about 150,000 clones, more than 75% seen once. The material sequenced was peripheral blood. The receptors shown here come from a human donor with acute or convalescent COVID-19. The donor label of this sample is uncertain.

The chain recombines TRBV30 with TRBJ1-6; 7 nucleotides line up with TRBD1. The germline V gene encodes CDR1 GTSNPN and CDR2 SVGIG (reference sequence). Trimming took 5 bases from V and 14 from J; bases not matched to a gene: 6. This CDR3 is built from 11 residues. For the CDR3, the DNA is TGTGCCTGGTACTCTACAGGGGCCCTCCACTTT. It encodes CAWYSTGALHF.

V is TRBV19 and J is TRBJ2-2; 7 bases are a match to TRBD1. This CDR3 spans 14 amino acids. The trim removed 9 bases at V and 1 base at J, leaving 5 bases unmatched. Germline values: CDR1 LNHDA, CDR2 SQIVND (reference sequence). The CDR3 protein is CASRDRKNTGELFF. The CDR3 DNA reads as TGTGCCAGCCGGGACAGAAAGAACACCGGGGAGCTGTTTTTT.

This rearrangement joins TRBV18 to TRBJ2-3, with TRBD1 as a possible D gene (6 bases). CDR1 and CDR2 from the germline V gene are KGHSH and LQKENI. V shed 3 bases and J shed 2 bases, with 18 bases lying between them. The CDR3 spans 17 residues. CDR3 region: CASSPYRGTGTTDTQYF. CDR3 DNA sequence: TGTGCCAGCTCACCTTATAGGGGGACGGGGACCACAGATACGCAGTATTTT.

The V gene is TRBV5-6, the J gene TRBJ1-6, with D hard to call. V lost 4 bases, J lost 10 bases, and 12 bases lay in between. The V gene's germline CDR1 is SGHDT and CDR2 YYEEEE. The CDR3 loop spans 13 amino acids. The CDR3 DNA follows: TGTGCCAGCAGCCAATCGGGTGTATCACCCCTCCACTTT. This codes for CASSQSGVSPLHF.

The V gene is TRBV13, the J gene TRBJ1-3; D is perhaps TRBD1 (5 bases). This CDR3 spans 15 amino acids. Germline CDR1 is PRHDT and CDR2 is FYEKMQ (reference sequence). The V gene lost 5 bases and the J gene lost 0 bases, with 11 bases spanning the gap. CDR3 in DNA: TGTGCCAGCAGCCTCCAGGGCCGCTCTGGAAACACCATATATTTT. Translation: CASSLQGRSGNTIYF. The full variable domain, in which reference TRBV13 and TRBJ1-3 provide the parts outside the CDR3, is AAGVIQSPRHLIKEKRETATLKCYPIPRHDTVYWYQQGPGQDPQFLISFYEKMQSDKGSIPDRFSAQQFSDYHSELNMSSLELGDSALYFCASSLQGRSGNTIYFGEGSWLTVV.

The rearrangement uses TRBV3-1 (or the pseudogene TRBV3-2) and TRBJ2-2; D gene unclear. The V end was cut by 3 bases, the J end by 9 bases, with 5 bases between. The germline CDR1 and CDR2 sequences are LGHDT and YNNKEL (reference sequence). CDR3 size: 11 residues. The CDR3 sequence: CASSHLRELFF. CDR3 in DNA: TGTGCCAGCAGCCATCTCCGGGAGCTGTTTTTT.

This sequence joins TRBV6-2 or TRBV6-3 and TRBJ1-1; maybe TRBD1 (5 bases). Looked up from germline, CDR1 is MNHEY and CDR2 is SVGEGT. The CDR3 totals 13 residues. V was trimmed by 2 bases and J by 4 bases, leaving 8 bases between them. CDR3 DNA: TGTGCCAGCAGTTACCCAGGGATCACTGAAGCTTTCTTT. The encoded protein is CASSYPGITEAFF.

The chain has TRBV6-4 and TRBJ2-1; 10 positions match TRBD2. The CDR3 spans 15 residues. From germline, CDR1 is MRHNA and CDR2 SNTAGT. V was pared by 3 bases and J by 8 bases, with 7 bases of the junction left unmatched. CDR3 sequence (DNA): TGTGCCAGCAGTGAAGGGCTAGCGGGGGTTGATGAGCAGTTCTTC. This codes for CASSEGLAGVDEQFF.

This clone showed up just once. The chain uses TRBV7-9 and TRBJ2-1; 12 bases map to TRBD1. The germline CDR1 and CDR2 sequences are SEHNR and FQNEAQ (reference sequence). This CDR3 region has 15 residues. V trimming: 4 bases; J trimming: 8 bases; junction bases outside the gene matches: 6. CDR3 coding DNA: TGTGCCAGCAGCTGGGGACAGGGGGCGCGTGATGAGCAGTTCTTC. This sequence encodes CASSWGQGARDEQFF.

The V call is TRBV6-5, the J call TRBJ1-1; TRBD1 might be the D (5 bases). The germline CDR1 and CDR2 sequences are MNHEY and SVGAGI. The CDR3 contains 12 residues. V was trimmed by 6 bases and J by 2 bases, leaving 7 bases between them. The CDR3 DNA sequence: TGTGCCAGCAGGACAGCAAACACTGAAGCTTTCTTT. Amino acids: CASRTANTEAFF.

The J gene is TRBJ2-1, the V gene TRBV4-1; TRBD2 agrees at 11 bases. CDR1 and CDR2 from the germline V gene are MGHRA and YSYEKL. The CDR3 totals 17 residues. Trimming at V came to 6 bases and at J to 7 bases, leaving 14 bases not matched to a gene. Here the CDR3 DNA reads TGCGCCAGCAGTCTTTCCCTAGCGGGAGGTTGGGTGAATGAGCAGTTCTTC. Its translation is CASSLSLAGGWVNEQFF.

DNA of the CDR3: TGTGCCAGCAGCTTACGGACTAGCGGGCACACCGGGGAGCTGTTTTTT. Protein sequence: CASSLRTSGHTGELFF. This chain joins TRBV7-6 and TRBJ2-2, with TRBD2 identical over 11 bases. The V and J ends lost 2 bases and 3 bases, in that order; junction bases with no gene match: 2. The CDR3 has 16 amino acids. Germline loops: CDR1 SGHVS, CDR2 FNYEAQ.

The gene calls are TRBV3-1 (or the pseudogene TRBV3-2) and TRBJ1-3, with D uncertain. Trimming cost V 3 bases and J 0 bases, with 12 bases left between them. Germline loops: CDR1 LGHDT, CDR2 YNNKEL (reference sequence). The CDR3 runs 16 residues. The CDR3 DNA sequence: TGTGCCAGCAGCCAGTTTGGGCCCGGCTCTGGAAACACCATATATTTT. Translating it yields CASSQFGPGSGNTIYF.

The chain couples TRBV27 to TRBJ2-5; 9 nucleotides line up with TRBD2. Trimming took 6 bases from V and 4 from J; bases not matched to a gene: 3. Germline V gene lookup returns CDR1 MNHEY and CDR2 SMNVEV (reference sequence). The CDR3 is made up of 13 amino acids. The CDR3: CASRTSGLETQYF. CDR3 DNA sequence: TGTGCCAGCAGGACTAGCGGCCTAGAGACCCAGTACTTC.

The chain couples TRBV4-2 to TRBJ2-3; D remains ambiguous. V was cut by 3 bases and J by 0 bases, with 10 bases left in between. CDR1 is LGHNA and CDR2 is YNFKEQ in the germline V gene. The CDR3 contains 15 residues. CDR3 amino acids: CASSQQLSSTDTQYF. The CDR3 nucleotides read TGTGCCAGCAGCCAGCAGTTGTCTAGCACAGATACGCAGTATTTT.

The rearrangement uses TRBV2 and TRBJ2-1, with 13 bases fitting TRBD2. The CDR3 length is 13 residues. CDR1 and CDR2 (germline): SNHLY, FYNNEI. The trim removed 7 bases at V and 9 bases at J, leaving 3 bases unmatched. CDR3 bases: TGTGCCAGCAAACTAGCGGGAGGGAGTGAGCAGTTCTTC. It codes for CASKLAGGSEQFF.

V is TRBV5-1 and J is TRBJ2-6; TRBD2 might be the D (6 bases). With 0 bases removed from V and 0 bases from J, the gap between germline ends came to 7 bases. The CDR3 runs to 16 residues. CDR1 and CDR2 (germline): SGHRS, YFSETQ. The CDR3 bases are TGCGCCAGCAGCTTGGTCGGGGGCTCTGGGGCCAACGTCCTGACTTTC. This codes for CASSLVGGSGANVLTF.

The V and J genes are TRBV15 and TRBJ2-3, with D maybe TRBD1 (5 bases). The V and J ends lost 5 bases and 0 bases respectively, with 15 bases between them. The CDR3 contains 16 residues. The germline V gene has CDR1 LNHNV and CDR2 YYDKDF (reference sequence). CDR3 residues: CATSLQDRASTDTQYF. CDR3 in DNA: TGTGCCACCAGCTTACAGGACCGAGCTAGCACAGATACGCAGTATTTT.

The CDR3 nucleotides read TGTGCCAGCAGTCTCGGACAGTACGAGCAGTACTTC. Translating it yields CASSLGQYEQYF. V and J are TRBV28 and TRBJ2-7, with D perhaps TRBD1 (6 bases). This CDR3 is 12 amino acids long. Germline CDR1 MDHEN, CDR2 SYDVKM. Trimming shortened V by 5 bases and J by 4 bases, and 9 bases separated the two germline ends.

The chain couples TRBV5-4 to TRBJ2-7; 10 bases match TRBD2. The junction had 3 bases not matched to a gene; V was cut back by 4 bases and J by 5 bases. Germline CDR1 and CDR2: SGHNT and YYREEE (reference sequence). The CDR3 consists of 13 residues. CDR3 amino acids: CASSPGLANEQYV. The CDR3 DNA reads TGTGCCAGCAGCCCGGGACTAGCGAACGAGCAGTACGTC.

J is TRBJ2-7 and V is TRBV27; no definite D call. CDR3 length: 13 residues. CDR1 and CDR2 (germline): MNHEY, SMNVEV (reference sequence). The V gene lost 7 bases and the J gene lost 2 bases, with 12 bases spanning the gap. The CDR3 sequence: CASTSPETYEQYV. CDR3 in DNA: TGTGCCAGCACATCCCCGGAGACCTACGAGCAGTACGTC.

The CDR3 region is CASSQVKGYTDTQYF. CDR3 nucleotides: TGTGCCAGCAGCCAAGTTAAGGGGTACACAGATACGCAGTATTTT. The rearrangement uses TRBV3-1 (or the pseudogene TRBV3-2) and TRBJ2-3, with D possibly being TRBD1 (5 bases). Trimming stripped 1 base from V and 2 bases from J, with 10 bases between. Germline V gives CDR1 LGHDT, CDR2 YNNKEL (reference sequence). The CDR3 runs 15 residues.